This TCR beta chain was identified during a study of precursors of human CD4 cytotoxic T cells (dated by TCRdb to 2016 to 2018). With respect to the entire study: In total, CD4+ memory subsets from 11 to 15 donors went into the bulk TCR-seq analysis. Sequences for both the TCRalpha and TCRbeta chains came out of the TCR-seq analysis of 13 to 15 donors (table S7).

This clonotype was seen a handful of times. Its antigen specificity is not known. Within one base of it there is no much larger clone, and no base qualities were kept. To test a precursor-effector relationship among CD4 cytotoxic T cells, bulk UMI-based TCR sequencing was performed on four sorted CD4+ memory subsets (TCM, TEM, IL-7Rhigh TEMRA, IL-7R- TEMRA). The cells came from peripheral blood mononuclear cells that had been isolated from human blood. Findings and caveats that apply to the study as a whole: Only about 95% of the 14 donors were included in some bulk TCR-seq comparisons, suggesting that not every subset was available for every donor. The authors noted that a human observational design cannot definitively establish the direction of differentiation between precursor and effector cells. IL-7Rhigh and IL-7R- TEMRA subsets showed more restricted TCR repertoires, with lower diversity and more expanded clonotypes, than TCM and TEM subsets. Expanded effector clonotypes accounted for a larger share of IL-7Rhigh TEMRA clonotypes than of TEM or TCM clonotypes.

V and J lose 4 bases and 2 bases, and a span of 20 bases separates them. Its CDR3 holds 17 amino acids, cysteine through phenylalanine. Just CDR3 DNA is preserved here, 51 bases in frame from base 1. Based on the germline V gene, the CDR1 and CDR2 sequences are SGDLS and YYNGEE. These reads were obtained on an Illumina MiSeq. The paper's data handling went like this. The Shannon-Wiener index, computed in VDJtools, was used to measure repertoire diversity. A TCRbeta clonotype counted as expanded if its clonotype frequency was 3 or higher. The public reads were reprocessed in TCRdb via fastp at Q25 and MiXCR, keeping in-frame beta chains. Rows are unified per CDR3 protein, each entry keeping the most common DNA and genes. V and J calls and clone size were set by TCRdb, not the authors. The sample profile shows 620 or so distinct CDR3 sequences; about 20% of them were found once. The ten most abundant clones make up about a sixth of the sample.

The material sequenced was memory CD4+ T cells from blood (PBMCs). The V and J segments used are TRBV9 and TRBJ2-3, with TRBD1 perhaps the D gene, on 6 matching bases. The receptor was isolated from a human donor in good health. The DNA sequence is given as TGTGCCAGCAGCCGTCTTCCCCCCGGGACATCCACAGATACGCAGTATTTT. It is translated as CASSRLPPGTSTDTQYF.